Listed here are 20 T cell receptor beta chains from one sample, sequenced in a study of neurological immune-mediated disorders. Indicated time point: longitudinal time-point 2. TCRdb re-called the 5' RACE reads through MiXCR, storing one row per CDR3 protein. The sample gives under 50,000 distinct CDR3 sequences, 13% of which show up once; less than 5.5% is in the top ten. The sequenced sample consisted of PBMCs. All receptors derive from a male donor with HTLV-1-associated myelopathy (HAM/TSP).

This clonotype came up many times. The chain recombines TRBV20-1 with TRBJ1-1; D is perhaps TRBD1 (5 bases). This CDR3 comprises 13 residues. Germline-derived CDR1 and CDR2 are DFQATT and SNEGSKA (reference sequence). V lost 5 bases, J lost 4 bases, and 14 bases lay in between. The CDR3 loop is CSAEGSWGTEAFF. CDR3 nucleotides: TGCAGTGCTGAGGGGTCGTGGGGCACTGAAGCTTTCTTT.

In regard to this clonotype: One end of the junction does not line up with germline, which may come from a read error. This chain joins TRBV5-1 and TRBJ1-1; D is unclear. CDR1 SGHRS and CDR2 YFSETQ come from the germline V gene. The CDR3 is 15 amino acids. CDR3 protein: CVSSFAMGGNTEAFF. CDR3 sequence (DNA): TGCGTCAGCAGCTTTGCCATGGGCGGGAACACTGAAGCTTTCTTT.

This clonotype was recorded many times. The chain uses TRBV7-2 and TRBJ1-5; 7 nucleotides line up with TRBD1. V lost 2 bases and J lost 6; bases outside the gene matches: 7. The CDR3 totals 15 residues. Germline assignment: CDR1 SGHTA and CDR2 FQGNSA. The CDR3 DNA reads as TGTGCCAGCAGCTTAAGGACAGGCCACGGTCAGCCCCAGCATTTT. It translates to CASSLRTGHGQPQHF.

This clonotype was picked up many times. The J gene is TRBJ2-5, the V gene TRBV20-1, with no clear D. The germline V and J ends were trimmed by 5 bases and 2 bases, with 15 bases remaining between them. The germline gives CDR1 DFQATT, CDR2 SNEGSKA (reference sequence). The CDR3 has 14 amino acids. The CDR3 DNA is TGCAGTGCTCCCTATCGACCGAGACAAGAGACCCAGTACTTC. As protein: CSAPYRPRQETQYF.

This clonotype has ten or more counts. The V and J genes are TRBV28 and TRBJ2-5, with 7 bases aligning to TRBD2. The length of the CDR3 is 12 residues. Germline V gene sequence: CDR1 MDHEN, CDR2 SYDVKM. V lost 5 bases to trimming and J lost 5 bases; unmatched junction nucleotides: 2. The CDR3 nucleotides are TGTGCCAGCAGTACTAGCGCTGAGACCCAGTACTTC. Translating gives CASSTSAETQYF.

A note on this clonotype: A much larger clone differs by one base, so this may be a read error. This chain links TRBV20-1 with TRBJ2-5; D not resolved. CDR1 and CDR2 from the germline V gene are DFQATT and SNEGSKA (reference sequence). The CDR3 is made up of 14 amino acids. V was clipped by 6 bases and J by 2 bases, with 16 bases between them. CDR3 loop: CSAIRVLTQETQYF. The CDR3 nucleotides are TGCAGTGCGATCCGGGTCTTGACACAAGAGACCCAGTACTTC.

This clonotype was counted ten times or more. This CDR3 is CATSDRSVAGAGDTQYF. For the CDR3, the DNA is TGTGCCACCAGTGACCGATCAGTGGCGGGAGCGGGAGATACGCAGTATTTT. The V gene is TRBV24-1, the J gene TRBJ2-3, with 7 positions matching TRBD2. Trimming removed 4 bases from V and 5 bases from J; junction bases left unmatched: 14. The CDR3 sequence is 17 residues long. Germline CDR1 reads KGHDR; CDR2 reads SFDVKD.

This clonotype was picked up many times. The chain carries TRBV7-6 and TRBJ2-7; 8 bases are a match to TRBD1. Per the germline V gene, CDR1 is SGHVS and CDR2 is FNYEAQ. The CDR3 has 14 residues. J gave up 7 bases and V 5 bases, and 10 bases lay outside the gene matches. The DNA of the CDR3 is TGTGCCAGCAGCCCAGGGGGCATTTTTGGGGAGCAGTACTTC. Translation gives CASSPGGIFGEQYF.

This clonotype appeared many times. This rearrangement joins TRBV20-1 to TRBJ1-1; D ambiguous. This CDR3 spans 14 amino acids. CDR1 and CDR2 from the germline V gene are DFQATT and SNEGSKA (reference sequence). The ends were cut back, 0 bases at V and 1 base at J, with 9 bases in the middle. CDR3 sequence (DNA): TGCAGTGCTAGAGATTATCGGGGGAACACTGAAGCTTTCTTT. It encodes CSARDYRGNTEAFF.

This clonotype was seen at least ten times. The chain employs TRBV5-6 and TRBJ2-7; D may match TRBD1 or TRBD2 (5 bases each). With 4 bases removed from V and 3 bases from J, the gap between germline ends came to 17 bases. This CDR3 region has 15 residues. The germline V gene has CDR1 SGHDT and CDR2 YYEEEE. The CDR3 DNA sequence: TGTGCCAGCAGCCTTACACGGGACGGACGCTACGAGCAGTACTTC. This gives the protein CASSLTRDGRYEQYF. The variable domain in full, completed from reference TRBV5-6 and TRBJ2-7, reads DAGVTQSPTHLIKTRGQQVTLRCSPKSGHDTVSWYQQALGQGPQFIFQYYEEEERQRGNFPDRFSGHQFPNYSSELNVNALLLGDSALYLCASSLTRDGRYEQYFGPGTRLTVT.

This clonotype was seen repeatedly, ten times or more. The chain employs TRBV10-3 and TRBJ1-1; unclear D gene. The germline V gene has CDR1 ENHRY and CDR2 SYGVKD. Between the trimmed V and J ends, which lost 6 bases and 2 bases, there was a span of 4 bases. The CDR3 consists of 11 residues. The CDR3 DNA sequence: TGTGCCATCAGGGAAAACACTGAAGCTTTCTTT. Residues: CAIRENTEAFF.

The sample holds many counts of this clonotype. The rearrangement links TRBV27 to TRBJ1-6; possibly TRBD1 for D (6 bases). Germline V gives CDR1 MNHEY, CDR2 SMNVEV (reference sequence). The CDR3 spans 13 residues. V was cut by 2 bases and J by 8 bases, with 7 bases left in between. Here the CDR3 reads CASSLAGDSPLHF. The CDR3 region has the DNA TGTGCCAGCAGTTTAGCAGGGGATTCACCCCTCCACTTT.

This clonotype was recorded many times. This chain links TRBV5-6 with TRBJ2-5; no firm D call. The CDR3 runs 13 residues. Trimming removed 1 base at V and 3 bases at J, with 7 bases between. Germline CDR1 and CDR2: SGHDT and YYEEEE. The CDR3 DNA sequence: TGTGCCAGCAGCTTGATCACGGAAGAGACCCAGTACTTC. Translation: CASSLITEETQYF.

In its sample, this clonotype was seen many times. V and J are TRBV13 and TRBJ2-2, with 7 bases identical to TRBD2. Unmatched junction bases numbered 16, after V lost 2 bases and J lost 1 base. Germline lookup yields CDR1 PRHDT and CDR2 FYEKMQ (reference sequence). The CDR3 is 20 amino acids. The DNA for the CDR3 is TGTGCCAGCAGCTTATTCCTGACAGCGGGGCGGTCTAAGAACACCGGGGAGCTGTTTTTT. Translation gives CASSLFLTAGRSKNTGELFF.

This clonotype was detected many times. The genes are TRBV28 and TRBJ1-1; weak D call: TRBD1 (5 bases). V was cut by 7 bases and J by 0 bases, with 21 bases left in between. The V gene's germline CDR1 is MDHEN and CDR2 SYDVKM. This CDR3 comprises 17 residues. The CDR3 DNA sequence: TGTGCCAGCACCCTAAGGCCAGGGCCCCAAATGAACACTGAAGCTTTCTTT. Translating it yields CASTLRPGPQMNTEAFF.

Remarks on this clonotype: Sequence at one end of the junction differs from germline and may be a read error. The V and J genes are TRBV5-1 and TRBJ2-7; TRBD2 agrees at 7 bases. Germline V gene lookup returns CDR1 SGHRS and CDR2 YFSETQ. The CDR3 has 17 residues. CDR3 in amino acids: CSSSPPRTSGVVSEQYF. Here the CDR3 DNA reads TGCTCCAGCAGCCCCCCAAGGACTAGTGGGGTAGTATCCGAGCAGTACTTC.

This clonotype was detected many times. The V gene is TRBV7-2, the J gene TRBJ1-1; D is unresolved. This CDR3 is 13 amino acids long. V lost 3 bases to trimming and J lost 1 base, with 6 bases between them. Germline loops: CDR1 SGHTA, CDR2 FQGNSA. The CDR3 region has the DNA TGTGCCAGCAGCTTGGACGAGAACACTGAAGCTTTCTTT. Translated, it gives CASSLDENTEAFF.

Ten or more counts support this clonotype. The V call is TRBV10-2, the J call TRBJ2-7, with D perhaps matching TRBD1 or TRBD2 (5 bases each). Trimming removed 2 bases at V and 0 bases at J, with 20 bases between. In germline, CDR1 is WSHSY, CDR2 SAAADI. The length of the CDR3 is 18 residues. CDR3 in DNA: TGCGCCAGCAGTGAGGCGGCTTGGGGGACCCCATTCTCCTACGAGCAGTACTTC. Its translation: CASSEAAWGTPFSYEQYF.

This clonotype was observed at least ten times. The chain is built from TRBV7-9 and TRBJ2-7, with unresolved D. Germline CDR1 is SEHNR and CDR2 is FQNEAQ (reference sequence). V lost 0 bases and J 3 bases, leaving 12 bases between the germline ends. This CDR3 comprises 15 residues. CDR3 DNA: TGTGCCAGCAGCTTAGCTTCAGAATCGTACTACGAGCAGTACTTC. This encodes CASSLASESYYEQYF.

This clonotype was seen many times. The chain recombines TRBV28 with TRBJ1-2; the D gene is possibly TRBD1 (5 bases). V lost 1 base and J 8 bases, leaving 14 bases between the germline ends. Germline-derived CDR1 and CDR2 are MDHEN and SYDVKM. The CDR3 has 14 amino acids. For the CDR3, the DNA is TGTGCCAGCAGTTTATTGCCCGGGGGACGGGGCTACACCTTC. Amino acid sequence: CASSLLPGGRGYTF.